This T cell receptor (beta chain) was found in a study of Ad26.COV2.S vaccination and SARS-CoV-2 variants (dated by TCRdb to 2020 to 2023). About the investigation overall: TCRbeta repertoire sequencing served as the tool for gauging how specific and how broad the SARS-CoV-2-reactive T cell receptors were following Ad26.COV2.S vaccination. The TCR-sequenced set comprised around 30 samples: 19 Ad26.COV2.S vaccine recipients, 5 placebo recipients and 8 SARS-CoV-2 convalescent individuals. The investigation overall reported the following: Substantial breadth of spike-specific CD8+ and CD4+ T cell responses was reported after vaccination. Spike-specific TCR breadth was higher in Ad26.COV2.S recipients than in placebo recipients (P = 0.0014). According to the authors, total T cell responses may have been underestimated by the TCR breadth and depth analyses. Comparable non-spike TCR breadth was observed between vaccine and placebo recipients, consistent with only spike being contained in the vaccine.

As to this clone: Its specific antigen is unknown. Within one base of it there is no much larger clone, and no base qualities were kept.

The CDR3 spans 16 residues, from the cysteine through the phenylalanine. CDR3 DNA only is kept here, 48 bases in frame from base 1. Relative to germline, V is 1 base shorter and J is 2 bases shorter, with 12 bases between their ends. CDR1 SGHNT and CDR2 YENEEA were looked up in the germline V gene. The immunoSEQ Assay was used to sequence TCRbeta CDR3 regions. After extraction, genomic DNA underwent amplification by bias-controlled multiplex PCR, followed by high-throughput sequencing. On the authors' methods: To quantify the absolute abundance of every unique TCRbeta CDR3 region, sequences were collapsed and filtered. T cell fraction was estimated by normalizing TCRbeta template counts to usable DNA, with usable DNA measured through amplification of reference genes found in all nucleated cells. Repertoire TCRs were annotated as SARS-CoV-2-specific when V gene, CDR3 amino acid sequence and J gene were exactly matched to a known reactive TCR set. MIRA supplied the reference SARS-CoV-2 TCR set, which was filtered for enrichment in COVID-19-positive ImmuneCODE repertoires so that public or cross-reactive TCRs were removed. Based on the MIRA antigens, annotated TCRs were further analysed at the level of specific ORF or position within ORF. Breadth was defined as annotated unique rearrangements over total unique productive rearrangements; depth was the summed frequency of those rearrangements. Two-sided Wilcoxon rank-sum tests were applied when comparing TCR breadth between groups. Drawn from immuneACCESS, this table holds only the in-frame rearrangements with V and J called that TCRdb kept. Clones are partly lost; checked studies trace under half to an unresolved V gene and leave the rest unexplained. V, J and clone size derive from that table, while D and trimming were established from the DNA sequence. In this sample the table shows over 90,000 clones, 60% to 85% of which occur a single time. Around 15% of the sample belongs to the ten largest clones.

In light of the paper, this sample's time point label describes: individuals recovered from natural SARS-CoV-2 infection. The source is a human donor who had recovered from COVID-19. The sample here was peripheral blood, taken after recovery from COVID-19. The chain couples TRBV11-3 to TRBJ1-5, and TRBD1 may be the D gene, going by 5 matching bases. For the CDR3, the sequence is CASSLGPRGGNQPQHF. The DNA is as follows: TGTGCCAGCAGCTTAGGGCCTAGGGGTGGCAATCAGCCCCAGCATTTT.